This T cell receptor (beta chain) was identified in a study of blood T cell repertoires in COVID-19. This clone has a count of ten or more. The authors' processing: Cell counts per sample came from amplifying reference gene primers. Using immunoSEQ multiplex PCR, the repertoire was profiled, and TCRdb retains in-frame clones only, with some absent. That table supplies the V and J calls and clone size; D and trimming were determined from the DNA. This table has approximately 110,000 clones, 75% to 90% appearing once. In germline, CDR1 is MNHEY, CDR2 SVGAGI. CDR3 size: 16 residues. The V end was cut by 2 bases, the J end by 0 bases, with 13 bases between.

Sequenced material: peripheral blood. This sequence joins TRBV6-5 and TRBJ1-2; D gene ambiguous. The origin of this receptor is a woman aged 45-60 years with acute or convalescent COVID-19. The CDR3 spells CASSYGLIGTNYGYTF. CDR3 nucleotides: TGTGCCAGCAGTTACGGGCTCATCGGTACTAACTATGGCTACACCTTC.